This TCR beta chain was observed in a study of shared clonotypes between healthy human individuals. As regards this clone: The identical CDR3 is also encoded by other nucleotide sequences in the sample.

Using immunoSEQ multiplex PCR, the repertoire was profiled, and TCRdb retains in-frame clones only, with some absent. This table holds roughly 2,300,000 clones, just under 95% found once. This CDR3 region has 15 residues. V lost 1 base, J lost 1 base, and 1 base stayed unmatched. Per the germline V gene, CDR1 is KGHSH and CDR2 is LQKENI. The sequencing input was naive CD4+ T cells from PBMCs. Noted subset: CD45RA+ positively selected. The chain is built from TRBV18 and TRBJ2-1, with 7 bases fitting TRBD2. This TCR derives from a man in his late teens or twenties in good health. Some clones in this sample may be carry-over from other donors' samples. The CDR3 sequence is CASSPRGGSYNEQFF. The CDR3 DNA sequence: TGTGCCAGCTCACCACGGGGGGGGTCCTACAATGAGCAGTTCTTC.